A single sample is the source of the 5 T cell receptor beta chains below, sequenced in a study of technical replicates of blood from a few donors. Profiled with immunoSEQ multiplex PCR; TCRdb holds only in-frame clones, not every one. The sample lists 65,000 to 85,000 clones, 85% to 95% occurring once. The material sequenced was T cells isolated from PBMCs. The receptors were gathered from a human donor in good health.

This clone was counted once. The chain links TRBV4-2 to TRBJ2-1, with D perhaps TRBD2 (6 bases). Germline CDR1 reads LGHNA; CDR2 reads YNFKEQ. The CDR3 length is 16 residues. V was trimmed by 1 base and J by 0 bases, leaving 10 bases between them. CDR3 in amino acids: CASSQVGTRSYNEQFF. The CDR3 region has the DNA TGTGCCAGCAGCCAAGTAGGGACTCGCTCCTACAATGAGCAGTTCTTC.

The CDR3 protein is CASTSGSKTGELFF. CDR3 DNA: TGTGCCAGCACTAGCGGGAGTAAGACCGGGGAGCTGTTTTTT. The rearrangement links TRBV19 to TRBJ2-2; TRBD2 aligns across 11 bases. The CDR3 totals 14 residues. Germline lookup yields CDR1 LNHDA and CDR2 SQIVND (reference sequence). V lost 9 bases, J lost 5 bases, and 5 bases stayed unmatched.

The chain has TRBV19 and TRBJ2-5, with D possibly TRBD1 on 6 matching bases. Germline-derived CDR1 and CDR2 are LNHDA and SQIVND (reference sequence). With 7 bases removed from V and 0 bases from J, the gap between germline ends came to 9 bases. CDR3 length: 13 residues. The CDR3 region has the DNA TGTGCCAGTAATACAGGGCACCAAGAGACCCAGTACTTC. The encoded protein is CASNTGHQETQYF.

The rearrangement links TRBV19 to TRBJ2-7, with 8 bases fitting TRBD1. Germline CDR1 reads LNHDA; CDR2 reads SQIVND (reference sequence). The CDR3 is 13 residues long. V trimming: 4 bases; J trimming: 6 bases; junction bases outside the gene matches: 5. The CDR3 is CASSRQGRGEQYF. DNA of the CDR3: TGTGCCAGTAGTAGACAGGGGAGAGGCGAGCAGTACTTC.

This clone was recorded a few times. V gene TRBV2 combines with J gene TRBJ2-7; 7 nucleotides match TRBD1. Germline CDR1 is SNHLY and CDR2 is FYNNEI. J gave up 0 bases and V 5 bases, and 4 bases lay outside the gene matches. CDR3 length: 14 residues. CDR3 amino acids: CASSSGQVSYEQYF. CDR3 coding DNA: TGTGCCAGCAGTTCAGGACAGGTCTCCTACGAGCAGTACTTC.